Described below is a single T cell receptor (beta chain) sequence and its context. This record comes from a study of blood T cell repertoires in COVID-19. As for the study in general: Acute and convalescent COVID-19 specimens originated in the United States, Italy and Spain.

Adults between roughly 18 and 90 years of age took part from about 24 US areas. The authors' processing: Amplification from reference gene primers served as the basis for estimated nucleated cell counts. TCRdb keeps only in-frame clones here, not all; method: immunoSEQ multiplex PCR. V, J and clone size derive from that table, while D and trimming were established from the DNA sequence. Of roughly 220,000 clones in the sample, around 88% are singletons; the top ten hold roughly 14%. The sequence derives from a woman between 50 and 59 years old with acute COVID-19. The sequenced sample was PBMCs or T cells enriched from blood (not recorded which).

CDR3 nucleotides: TGTGCCAGCAGTGGAGGCGCAGGTTCTGGAAACACCATATATTTT. Translating gives CASSGGAGSGNTIYF. V usage is TRBV28 and J usage is TRBJ1-3, with no clear D. This CDR3 is 15 amino acids long. V gave up 5 bases and J gave up 1 base, with 12 bases separating them. CDR1 MDHEN and CDR2 SYDVKM come from the germline V gene.